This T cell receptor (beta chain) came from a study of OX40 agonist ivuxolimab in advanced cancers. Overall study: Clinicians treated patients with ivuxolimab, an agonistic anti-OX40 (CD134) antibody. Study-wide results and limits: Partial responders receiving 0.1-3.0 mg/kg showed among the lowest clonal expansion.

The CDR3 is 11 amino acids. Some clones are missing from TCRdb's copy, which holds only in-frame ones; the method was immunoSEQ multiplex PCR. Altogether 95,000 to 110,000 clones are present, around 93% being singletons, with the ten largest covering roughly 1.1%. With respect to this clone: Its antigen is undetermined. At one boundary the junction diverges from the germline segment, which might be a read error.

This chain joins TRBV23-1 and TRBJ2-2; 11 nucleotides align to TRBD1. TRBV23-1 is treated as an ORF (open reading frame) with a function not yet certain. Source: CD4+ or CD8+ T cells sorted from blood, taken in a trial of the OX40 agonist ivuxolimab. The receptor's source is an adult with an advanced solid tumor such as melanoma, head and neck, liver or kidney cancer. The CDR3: CASPGTGGLFF. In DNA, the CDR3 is TGCGCCAGCCCAGGGACAGGGGGGCTGTTTTTT.